Listed below are T cell receptor beta chains from one sample, sequenced in a study of OX40 agonist ivuxolimab in advanced cancers. Assay used: immunoSEQ multiplex PCR; TCRdb lists only in-frame clones, some missing. The data hold 69,000 or so clones, with 82% observed a single time. The source was CD4+ or CD8+ T cells sorted from blood, collected in a trial of the OX40 agonist ivuxolimab. These receptors all come from an adult with an advanced solid tumor such as melanoma, head and neck, liver or kidney cancer. CDR3s include the opening cysteine and the closing phenylalanine or tryptophan. The order of the fields is V gene, clone size, D gene, J gene, CDR3 protein, CDR3 DNA. A D gene is named only where the DNA matches it firmly. The size of a clone is reported for some rows only, either as once, few or many, or as a class for expanded clones.

TRBV5-1	NA	NA	TRBJ2-1	CASSLSGPSYNEQFF	TGCGCCAGCAGCTTGTCAGGGCCCTCCTACAATGAGCAGTTCTTC
TRBV2	NA	NA	TRBJ1-3	CASTSYSGNTIYF	TGTGCCAGCACGAGTTACTCTGGAAACACCATATATTTT
TRBV14	NA	NA	TRBJ2-7	CASSQDPQRQYEQYF	TGTGCCAGCAGCCAAGATCCCCAGCGCCAGTACGAGCAGTACTTC
TRBV6-6	NA	NA	TRBJ1-4	CATRGAGWEKLFF	TGTGCCACCCGCGGGGCAGGGTGGGAAAAACTGTTTTTT
TRBV7-9	NA	NA	TRBJ1-2	CASSFTGIEWGGYTF	TGTGCCAGCAGCTTTACGGGTATTGAGTGGGGTGGCTACACCTTC
TRBV5-8	NA	NA	TRBJ1-1	CASSFLQADTEAFF	TGTGCCAGCAGCTTCCTTCAGGCGGACACTGAAGCTTTCTTT
TRBV6-6	few	NA	TRBJ2-7	CASRPGTRSSYEQYF	TGTGCCAGCAGACCCGGGACGAGGAGCTCCTACGAGCAGTACTTC
TRBV7-9	NA	NA	TRBJ1-4	CASSISRGGKLFF	TGTGCCAGCAGCATATCAAGGGGCGGAAAACTGTTTTTT
TRBV7-6	NA	NA	TRBJ1-2	CASSKSNDIGYTF	TGTGCCAGCAGCAAAAGCAACGACATTGGCTACACCTTC
TRBV2	NA	NA	TRBJ2-1	CASSGISGIRSREQFF	TGTGCCAGCAGTGGGATTTCTGGAATACGCAGTAGGGAGCAGTTCTTC
TRBV5-1	once	TRBD1	TRBJ2-7	CASSPGQGPSYEQYF	TGCGCCAGCAGCCCCGGACAGGGGCCCTCCTACGAGCAGTACTTC
TRBV4-1	NA	NA	TRBJ1-3	CASSQEGSGAGNTIYF	TGCGCCAGCAGCCAAGAAGGTAGCGGGGCTGGAAACACCATATATTTT
TRBV5-1	NA	NA	TRBJ1-1	CASSKLNTEAFF	TGCGCCAGCAGTAAGCTGAACACTGAAGCTTTCTTT
TRBV6-5	NA	NA	TRBJ2-5	CASSYSEGRETQYF	TGTGCCAGCAGTTACTCGGAGGGGAGGGAGACCCAGTACTTC
TRBV10-3	NA	NA	TRBJ1-2	CAITAGLTSGYTF	TGTGCCATCACGGCAGGGTTAACGTCTGGCTACACCTTC